These 21 T cell receptor beta chains originate from one sample sequenced in a study of beta chain features in type 1 diabetes. The antigens these receptors bind are not known. The study, taken as a whole, reports: Type 1 diabetes patients showed a moderate but significant shortening of TCRB CDR3s in all four CD4+ subsets.

The sequenced template was cDNA made from the entire isolated RNA. Sequencing was performed with immunoSEQ multiplex PCR; in TCRdb, only in-frame clones are kept and a portion is missing. The sample consists of 400,000 or so clones, around a tenth of them appearing once. The sequenced sample consisted of central memory CD4+ T cells from blood. The receptors were gathered from a young man with type 1 diabetes.

This clone has more than one count but fewer than ten. This chain connects TRBV7-2 to TRBJ1-5; the D gene is possibly TRBD1 (6 bases). Between the trimmed V and J ends, which lost 5 bases and 0 bases, there was a span of 11 bases. In germline, CDR1 is SGHTA, CDR2 FQGNSA. CDR3 length equals 15 residues. The CDR3 reads CASSPDRYSNQPQHF. CDR3 DNA sequence: TGTGCCAGCAGCCCGGACAGATATAGCAATCAGCCCCAGCATTTT.

This clone was counted a few times. The J gene is TRBJ2-2, the V gene TRBV21-1; no DNA check was done on the table's D call, TRBD1. TRBV21-1 is labeled a pseudogene. CDR3 length: 13 residues. This chain's CDR3 is CASRAENTGELFF. CDR3 DNA: TGTGCCAGCAGGGCAGAGAACACCGGGGAGCTGTTTTTT.

Only a few counts were recorded for this clone. The CDR3 nucleotides are TGTGCAAGTCGCTTCCCTCGAGGGGGCAGGAGTCAGCCCCAGCATTTT. This sequence encodes CASRFPRGGRSQPQHF. V and J are TRBV12-2 and TRBJ1-5; no DNA check was done on the table's D call, TRBD1. TRBV12-2 represents a pseudogene. This CDR3 has 16 residues.

There are a few counts of this clone. This CDR3 is CASSHVDRENTEAFF. CDR3 nucleotide sequence: TGCGCCAGCAGCCACGTAGACAGGGAGAACACTGAAGCTTTCTTT. The chain carries TRBV4-3 and TRBJ1-1; 7 bases are shared with TRBD1. Germline values: CDR1 LGHNA, CDR2 YSLEER. Trimming at V came to 3 bases and at J to 1 base, leaving 5 bases not matched to a gene. The CDR3 runs to 15 residues.

This clone was seen at least ten times. The chain joins TRBV11-1 to TRBJ1-1; TRBD1 might be the D (6 bases). The germline gives CDR1 SGHAT, CDR2 FQDESV (reference sequence). Trimming cost V 1 base and J 5 bases, with 8 bases left between them. The CDR3 is made up of 13 amino acids. The CDR3 reads CASSLGQVTEAFF. The CDR3 coding sequence is TGTGCCAGCAGCTTAGGACAGGTGACTGAAGCTTTCTTT.

This clone occurred a few times. V is TRBV4-1 and J is TRBJ2-7; D perhaps matches TRBD1 (6 bases). CDR3 length: 16 residues. Germline CDR1 reads MGHRA; CDR2 reads YSYEKL. The V gene lost 4 bases and the J gene lost 0 bases, with 16 bases spanning the gap. The CDR3 sequence: CASSRTPGQGSYEQYF. The CDR3, as DNA: TGCGCCAGCAGCCGGACCCCGGGACAAGGCTCCTACGAGCAGTACTTC.

This clone came up a few times. J is TRBJ1-4 and V is TRBV2; possibly TRBD1 for D (5 bases). Trimming took off 6 bases at V and 6 bases at J, with 23 bases between the two ends. Germline CDR1 is SNHLY and CDR2 is FYNNEI. The CDR3 is 17 residues long. The CDR3 sequence: CASSGVVGRIFDEKLFF. For the CDR3, the DNA is TGTGCCAGCAGCGGCGTAGTGGGACGGATTTTTGATGAAAAACTGTTTTTT.

This clone has more than one count but fewer than ten. The J gene is TRBJ1-5, the V gene TRBV6-6; TRBD1 might be the D (5 bases). The CDR3 is made up of 15 amino acids. Per the germline V gene, CDR1 is MNHNY and CDR2 is SVGAGI (reference sequence). Trimming took 0 bases from V and 9 from J, leaving 15 bases between them. Here the CDR3 reads CASSYSFGDVGPQHF. The DNA of the CDR3 is TGTGCCAGCAGTTACTCGTTTGGGGACGTGGGGCCCCAGCATTTT.

This clone was seen only a few times. This chain links TRBV29-1 with TRBJ2-3, with D possibly matching TRBD2 (6 bases). This CDR3 spans 14 amino acids. Trimming removed 6 bases from V and 5 bases from J, with 18 bases in between. Germline V lookup: CDR1 SQVTM, CDR2 ANQGSEA. CDR3 sequence (DNA): TGCAGCGTAGGGCGGGACGGAGGAGGAGATACGCAGTATTTT. This encodes CSVGRDGGGDTQYF.

In its sample, this clone was seen a few times. The chain recombines TRBV30 with TRBJ2-2; D remains unclear. The CDR3 has 17 residues. Trimming left V 4 bases short and J 2 bases short, with 20 bases between. Germline-derived CDR1 and CDR2 are GTSNPN and SVGIG (reference sequence). In DNA form, the CDR3 reads TGTGCCTGGACCCCTCTCTTGCGGAGCACCAACACCGGGGAGCTGTTTTTT. Its protein product is CAWTPLLRSTNTGELFF.

This clone was observed a handful of times. The chain links TRBV7-9 to TRBJ1-2, with 9 nucleotides matching TRBD1. V lost 1 base, J lost 8 bases, and 8 bases stayed unmatched. Looked up from germline, CDR1 is SEHNR and CDR2 is FQNEAQ (reference sequence). The CDR3 has 15 amino acids. The DNA of the CDR3 is TGTGCCAGCAGCTTAGAATTCGACAGGGGGAAGGGCTACACCTTC. This encodes CASSLEFDRGKGYTF.

This clone turned up a few times. The chain recombines TRBV4-1 with TRBJ2-1, with D possibly TRBD1 on 6 matching bases. Germline assignment: CDR1 MGHRA and CDR2 YSYEKL. The ends were cut back, 1 base at V and 13 bases at J, with 17 bases in the middle. The CDR3 spans 14 residues. CDR3 residues: CASSQVGTLRAQFF. CDR3 coding DNA: TGCGCCAGCAGCCAAGTCGGGACACTAAGGGCACAGTTCTTC.

The rearrangement links TRBV28 to TRBJ2-5; D gene uncertain. With the DNA end fitting TRBJ2-7 better, the J assignment may be wrong. Germline V gene sequence: CDR1 MDHEN, CDR2 SYDVKM. The CDR3 runs to 12 residues. CDR3 in amino acids: CASSSNSYEQYF. CDR3 in DNA: TGTGCCAGCTCGAGTAACTCCTACGAGCAGTACTTC.

The chain recombines TRBV7-6 with TRBJ2-5; possible D gene TRBD2, 6 bases. Germline V gene sequence: CDR1 SGHVS, CDR2 FNYEAQ. CDR3 length: 13 amino acids. V lost 6 bases, J lost 1 base, and 9 bases lay in between. CDR3 in amino acids: CASRGRGQETQYF. DNA for the CDR3: TGTGCCAGCAGGGGGCGGGGCCAAGAGACCCAGTACTTC.

The genes are TRBV30 and TRBJ1-1; perhaps TRBD1 as D (6 bases). The CDR3 has 12 residues. Germline assignment: CDR1 GTSNPN and CDR2 SVGIG (reference sequence). The V end lost 0 bases, the J end lost 10 bases, and 12 bases lay between the germline ends. The DNA for the CDR3 is TGTGCCTGGAGTGTAACTTCGGGGGCAGCTTTCTTT. This translates into CAWSVTSGAAFF.

In this sample, this clone turned up a few times. The chain couples TRBV6-5 to TRBJ2-1; weak D call: TRBD2 (6 bases). The V gene lost 8 bases and the J gene lost 10 bases, with 15 bases spanning the gap. The CDR3 has 12 residues. Per germline, CDR1 MNHEY and CDR2 SVGAGI. The CDR3 DNA is TGTGCCAGCTTGACGGCGGGGCGAGAGCAGTTCTTC. Translation gives CASLTAGREQFF.

This clone has ten or more counts. J is TRBJ2-1 and V is TRBV18; D remains ambiguous. The ends were cut back, 0 bases at V and 7 bases at J, with 13 bases in the middle. The CDR3 spans 15 residues. The germline gives CDR1 KGHSH, CDR2 LQKENI. Here the CDR3 DNA reads TGTGCCAGCTCACCACCGGGGTCTAATCAGAATGAGCAGTTCTTC. This sequence encodes CASSPPGSNQNEQFF.

V gene TRBV28 combines with J gene TRBJ1-3; D uncertain. The germline V gene has CDR1 MDHEN and CDR2 SYDVKM. Trimming shortened V by 6 bases and J by 0 bases, and 15 bases separated the two germline ends. The CDR3 contains 16 residues. The DNA for the CDR3 is TGTGCCAGCAGACCCGGTTCAGTGCTCTCTGGAAACACCATATATTTT. Protein sequence: CASRPGSVLSGNTIYF.

This clone was picked up a small number of times. This chain connects TRBV5-1 to TRBJ1-1; TRBD1 might be the D (6 bases). The V gene lost 4 bases and the J gene lost 3 bases, with 16 bases spanning the gap. This CDR3 has 15 residues. Per germline, CDR1 SGHRS and CDR2 YFSETQ. CDR3 DNA: TGCGCCAGCAGCCCCGGGTGGGGGGCTTACACTGAAGCTTTCTTT. Translation gives CASSPGWGAYTEAFF.

As to this clone: The junction shows a germline mismatch at one end, possibly a read error. The chain combines TRBV5-1 with TRBJ2-1; D not resolved. This CDR3 is 16 amino acids long. Germline loops: CDR1 SGHRS, CDR2 YFSETQ. CDR3 sequence reads: CASSLRRPDSDNEQFF. For the CDR3, the DNA is TGCGCCAGCAGCTTGCGGCGCCCCGACTCCGACAATGAGCAGTTCTTC.

This clone has a handful of counts. The chain recombines TRBV19 with TRBJ2-5, with D perhaps matching TRBD1 (5 bases). Trimming shortened V by 3 bases and J by 1 base, and 12 bases separated the two germline ends. This CDR3 spans 15 amino acids. The germline V gene has CDR1 LNHDA and CDR2 SQIVND (reference sequence). CDR3 sequence: CASSITHDSQETQYF. The CDR3 nucleotides are TGTGCCAGTAGTATCACCCATGACAGCCAAGAGACCCAGTACTTC.